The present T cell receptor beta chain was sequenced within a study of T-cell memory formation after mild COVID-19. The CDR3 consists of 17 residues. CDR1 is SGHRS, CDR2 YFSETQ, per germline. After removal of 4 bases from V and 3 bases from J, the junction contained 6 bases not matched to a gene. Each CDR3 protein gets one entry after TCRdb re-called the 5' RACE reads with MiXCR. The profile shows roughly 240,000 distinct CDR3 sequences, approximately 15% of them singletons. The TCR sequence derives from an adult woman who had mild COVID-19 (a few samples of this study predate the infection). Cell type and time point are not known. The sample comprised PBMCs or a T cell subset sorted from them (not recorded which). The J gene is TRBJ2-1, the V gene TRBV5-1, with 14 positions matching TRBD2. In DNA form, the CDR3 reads TGCGCCAGCAGCGGGGGAGGGACTAGCGGGAGCTACAATGAGCAGTTCTTC. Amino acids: CASSGGGTSGSYNEQFF.